In its sample, the clone carrying this T cell receptor beta chain was seen a few times. V dropped 5 bases and J dropped 1 base, with 11 bases sitting between them. This CDR3 is built from 14 residues. Per the germline V gene, CDR1 is SGHVS and CDR2 is FQNEAQ. This sample was taken from a study of T cells in Graves' hyperthyroidism and ophthalmopathy. The TCR beta CDR3 regions underwent amplification using RNA transcripts as the source. Researchers ran a first-round RT-PCR on the TCR CDR3 using the HTBI primer set. TCRdb passed the multiplex PCR reads through MiXCR, listing each CDR3 protein once. The data show hundreds of thousands of distinct CDR3 sequences, about a sixth seen once.

This chain connects TRBV7-8 to TRBJ2-5; D may be TRBD2 (5 bases). The source is a woman between 18 and 30 years old with Graves' hyperthyroidism. Sequencing was carried out using blood. The CDR3 loop is CASSPWAGQETQYF. CDR3 nucleotides: TGTGCCAGCAGCCCCTGGGCGGGCCAAGAGACCCAGTACTTC.